The 21 T cell receptor beta chains given below trace back to one sample, sequenced in a study of T cell repertoires in cytomegalovirus infection. No cognate antigen is known for these TCRs. TCRdb processed the reads anew with MiXCR; each CDR3 protein has one entry. The sample contains 400,000 to 600,000 distinct CDR3 sequences, under 45% of which appear only once. Sequencing used cultured PBMCs, obtained from culture after CMV antigen stimulation. These TCRs come from a human donor in good health (CMV status not recorded). Some clones in this sample may be carry-over from other donors' samples.

This chain connects TRBV12-3 or TRBV12-4 to TRBJ1-4; D ambiguous. The V gene lost 6 bases and the J gene lost 7 bases, with 15 bases spanning the gap. CDR3 length: 14 residues. The CDR3 DNA follows: TGTGCCAGCAGCTCGAATCGGGAGGGTGAAAAACTGTTTTTT. This sequence encodes CASSSNREGEKLFF.

The rearrangement links TRBV11-1 to TRBJ2-7; D is perhaps TRBD1 or TRBD2 (5 bases each). Trimming stripped 5 bases from V and 2 bases from J, with 13 bases between. The germline V gene encodes CDR1 SGHAT and CDR2 FQDESV (reference sequence). The CDR3 covers 14 residues. The CDR3 sequence is CASSRLQGPYEQYF. The CDR3 DNA reads as TGTGCCAGCAGCCGTCTTCAGGGACCCTACGAGCAGTACTTC.

The chain recombines TRBV5-1 with TRBJ2-7, with 7 nucleotides matching TRBD1. The trim removed 2 bases at V and 3 bases at J, leaving 11 bases unmatched. From germline, CDR1 is SGHRS and CDR2 YFSETQ. The CDR3 contains 16 residues. The CDR3 spells CASSFSRDSKLYEQYF. For the CDR3, the DNA is TGCGCCAGCAGCTTTTCACGGGACAGCAAACTCTACGAGCAGTACTTC.

J is TRBJ2-3 and V is TRBV7-9, with 10 bases fitting TRBD2. The CDR3 has 18 residues. Losses at the gene ends were 5 bases for V and 4 bases for J; bases not matched to a gene: 15. The germline V gene has CDR1 SEHNR and CDR2 FQNEAQ (reference sequence). The chain's CDR3 is CASSPRYDSGRYSDTQYF. The CDR3 coding sequence is TGTGCCAGCAGCCCCCGATACGATAGCGGGAGGTACTCAGATACGCAGTATTTT.

This chain connects TRBV7-2 to TRBJ1-2; 10 nucleotides match TRBD1. This CDR3 has 17 residues. The V and J ends lost 2 bases and 6 bases, in that order; junction bases with no gene match: 12. Germline V lookup: CDR1 SGHTA, CDR2 FQGNSA. As DNA, the CDR3 is TGTGCCAGCAGCTTACAGGCACCGGGACAGGGGACCGATGGCTACACCTTC. As protein: CASSLQAPGQGTDGYTF.

This clonotype was detected many times. The CDR3 loop is CASSLESDTQYF. Written as DNA, the CDR3 is TGTGCCAGCAGCTTAGAATCAGATACGCAGTATTTT. V usage is TRBV7-2 and J usage is TRBJ2-3; no clear D. There are 12 residues in the CDR3. V lost 1 base, J lost 4 bases, and 3 bases lay in between. The germline gives CDR1 SGHTA, CDR2 FQGNSA. The full variable domain, with the rest looked up from reference TRBV7-2 and TRBJ2-3, is GAGVSQSPSNKVTEKGKDVELRCDPISGHTALYWYRQSLGQGLEFLIYFQGNSAPDKSGLPSDRFSAERTGGSVSTLTIQRTQQEDSAVYLCASSLESDTQYFGPGTRLTVL.

The chain carries TRBV20-1 and TRBJ2-1; a possible D gene is TRBD2 (5 bases). The V gene lost 3 bases and the J gene lost 3 bases, with 18 bases spanning the gap. CDR3 length equals 16 residues. Germline V gives CDR1 DFQATT, CDR2 SNEGSKA (reference sequence). The CDR3 spells CSASHGLLGIYNEQFF. The CDR3 nucleotides are TGCAGTGCTAGCCACGGGCTACTAGGGATCTACAATGAGCAGTTCTTC.

The chain's CDR3 is CASSRSSGSENTQYF. CDR3 in DNA: TGTGCCAGCAGCCGCTCCAGCGGGAGTGAAAATACGCAGTATTTT. The chain is built from TRBV7-9 and TRBJ2-3; 8 nucleotides line up with TRBD2. The CDR3 runs 15 residues. Looked up from germline, CDR1 is SEHNR and CDR2 is FQNEAQ (reference sequence). With 5 bases clipped from V and 7 bases from J, the junction kept 11 bases outside the gene matches.

This clonotype was counted a single time. J is TRBJ2-7 and V is TRBV5-5; TRBD2 matches at 7 bases. Germline lookup yields CDR1 SGHKS and CDR2 YYEKEE (reference sequence). V lost 4 bases, J lost 4 bases, and 11 bases stayed unmatched. This CDR3 comprises 15 residues. CDR3: CASSPRAGILYEQYF. The CDR3 coding sequence is TGTGCCAGCAGCCCCAGAGCGGGGATTTTATACGAGCAGTACTTC. Complete variable domain (other parts from reference TRBV5-5 and TRBJ2-7): DAGVTQSPTHLIKTRGQQVTLRCSPISGHKSVSWYQQVLGQGPQFIFQYYEKEERGRGNFPDRFSARQFPNYSSELNVNALLLGDSALYLCASSPRAGILYEQYFGPGTRLTVT.

This chain connects TRBV7-2 to TRBJ1-1, with D possibly TRBD1 on 5 matching bases. The germline V gene has CDR1 SGHTA and CDR2 FQGNSA. The CDR3 runs 13 residues. The germline V and J ends were trimmed by 5 bases and 4 bases, with 11 bases remaining between them. This CDR3 is CASSLGQATEAFF. Written as DNA, the CDR3 is TGTGCCAGCAGCCTGGGGCAGGCCACTGAAGCTTTCTTT. Full variable domain (outside the CDR3, taken from reference TRBV7-2 and TRBJ1-1): GAGVSQSPSNKVTEKGKDVELRCDPISGHTALYWYRQSLGQGLEFLIYFQGNSAPDKSGLPSDRFSAERTGGSVSTLTIQRTQQEDSAVYLCASSLGQATEAFFGQGTRLTVV.

V and J are TRBV7-9 and TRBJ2-3; 8 nucleotides line up with TRBD1. The CDR3 spans 14 residues. From germline, CDR1 is SEHNR and CDR2 FQNEAQ (reference sequence). V dropped 3 bases and J dropped 3; count of bases not matched to a gene: 2. The CDR3 region has the DNA TGTGCCAGCAGCTTGACAGGGGAGACAGATACGCAGTATTTT. It specifies CASSLTGETDTQYF.

This clonotype was detected a few times. The J gene is TRBJ2-7, the V gene TRBV20-1, with 13 bases identical to TRBD2. The CDR3 runs 15 residues. The ends lost 4 bases at V and 4 bases at J; junction bases unmatched: 7. Germline V gene data show CDR1 as DFQATT and CDR2 as SNEGSKA (reference sequence). Here the CDR3 reads CSAKRTSGSRYEQYF. In DNA, the CDR3 is TGCAGTGCTAAACGGACTAGCGGGAGTCGGTACGAGCAGTACTTC.

This clonotype was seen a handful of times. In DNA, the CDR3 is TGTGCCAGCAGCTTAACAGGGTTAGGCGAGCAGTACTTC. It translates to CASSLTGLGEQYF. This rearrangement joins TRBV7-2 to TRBJ2-7, with TRBD1 as a possible D gene (6 bases). V was trimmed by 2 bases and J by 6 bases, leaving 11 bases between them. The V gene's germline CDR1 is SGHTA and CDR2 FQGNSA. This CDR3 is built from 13 residues.

This chain links TRBV6-5 with TRBJ2-1; no definite D call. Trimming took off 2 bases at V and 7 bases at J, with 15 bases between the two ends. Germline CDR1 is MNHEY and CDR2 is SVGAGI. The CDR3 has 15 amino acids. CDR3 in DNA: TGTGCCAGCAGTTACCGCTCCCCCGGACCAAATGAGCAGTTCTTC. It translates to CASSYRSPGPNEQFF.

The V call is TRBV19, the J call TRBJ2-7; D perhaps matches TRBD2 (5 bases). V was shortened by 4 bases and J by 3 bases, with 16 bases between the two germline ends. Germline V gene sequence: CDR1 LNHDA, CDR2 SQIVND (reference sequence). The CDR3 is 15 amino acids. The CDR3, as DNA: TGTGCCAGTAGTAAAACTAGTTTGAAGCGCTACGAGCAGTACTTC. Residues: CASSKTSLKRYEQYF. Using reference TRBV19 and TRBJ2-7 for the parts outside the CDR3, the full variable domain is DGGITQSPKYLFRKEGQNVTLSCEQNLNHDAMYWYRQDPGQGLRLIYYSQIVNDFQKGDIAEGYSVSREKKESFPLTVTSAQKNPTAFYLCASSKTSLKRYEQYFGPGTRLTVT.

The chain is built from TRBV6-6 and TRBJ2-3; D may match TRBD1 or TRBD2 (5 bases each). The germline CDR1 and CDR2 sequences are MNHNY and SVGAGI (reference sequence). The CDR3 is 16 amino acids. Trimming pared 2 bases from V and 6 bases from J, leaving 18 bases between. The CDR3 region is CASSYPSGTLGDTQYF. DNA for the CDR3: TGTGCCAGCAGTTACCCCTCCGGGACCCTCGGGGATACGCAGTATTTT.

This clonotype was seen a few times. The chain joins TRBV7-2 to TRBJ2-3; D is unresolved. The CDR3 consists of 13 residues. The germline gives CDR1 SGHTA, CDR2 FQGNSA. Trimming pared 5 bases from V and 7 bases from J, leaving 13 bases between. Written as DNA, the CDR3 is TGTGCCAGCAGCCCGAATGTGGCGAATACGCAGTATTTT. Protein sequence: CASSPNVANTQYF.

The genes are TRBV4-2 and TRBJ2-1; a possible D gene is TRBD1 (5 bases). CDR3 length: 15 amino acids. Germline assignment: CDR1 LGHNA and CDR2 YNFKEQ. Trimming left V 2 bases short and J 8 bases short, with 16 bases between. CDR3 protein: CASSQSGFRNDEQFF. For the CDR3, the DNA is TGTGCCAGCAGCCAATCAGGGTTTAGGAACGATGAGCAGTTCTTC.

The chain links TRBV4-2 to TRBJ2-7; D remains unclear. The CDR3 consists of 16 residues. Trimming shortened V by 1 base and J by 0 bases, and 13 bases separated the two germline ends. In germline, CDR1 is LGHNA, CDR2 YNFKEQ. The CDR3 loop reads CASSQGFSSSSYEQYF. In nucleotides, the CDR3 is TGTGCCAGCAGCCAAGGGTTTAGCTCGAGCTCCTACGAGCAGTACTTC.

V gene TRBV7-6 combines with J gene TRBJ2-5, with D unresolved. This CDR3 has 15 residues. Germline V gives CDR1 SGHVS, CDR2 FNYEAQ. The V gene lost 5 bases and the J gene lost 4 bases, with 17 bases spanning the gap. CDR3 sequence reads: CASSQGRSLGETQYF. In DNA form, the CDR3 reads TGTGCCAGCAGCCAAGGACGGAGCTTGGGAGAGACCCAGTACTTC.

DNA for the CDR3: TGTGCCAGCAGTCCAGGAACAGGGCCACGTGGCAATGAGCAGTTCTTC. Protein sequence: CASSPGTGPRGNEQFF. This rearrangement joins TRBV12-3 or TRBV12-4 to TRBJ2-1; D perhaps matches TRBD1 (6 bases). The CDR3 is made up of 16 amino acids. Trimming took off 5 bases at V and 6 bases at J, with 20 bases between the two ends.